One sample yielded the 31 T cell receptor beta chains listed below, sequenced in a study of blood T cell repertoires in COVID-19. The method was immunoSEQ multiplex PCR; TCRdb's version includes in-frame clones alone and lacks a portion of them. The sample has approximately 430,000 clones; about nine tenths are singletons. The sample consisted of peripheral blood. The receptors derive from a woman in her twenties or thirties with active or convalescent COVID-19.

This chain uses TRBV4-2 with TRBJ2-5; a possible D gene is TRBD2 (5 bases). V was trimmed by 0 bases and J by 3 bases, leaving 17 bases between them. The CDR3 consists of 17 residues. Germline V gene data show CDR1 as LGHNA and CDR2 as YNFKEQ. The CDR3 region has the DNA TGTGCCAGCAGCCAAGAGGTATCGGCGGGCCGAAAAGAGACCCAGTACTTC. Translating it yields CASSQEVSAGRKETQYF.

The V gene is TRBV6-5, the J gene TRBJ1-1; D is unresolved. CDR1 MNHEY and CDR2 SVGAGI come from the germline V gene. V was clipped by 8 bases and J by 2 bases, with 15 bases between them. This CDR3 has 14 residues. CDR3 coding DNA: TGTGCCAGCTCTCATCCAGGTACCAACACTGAAGCTTTCTTT. It yields the protein CASSHPGTNTEAFF.

V gene TRBV2 combines with J gene TRBJ1-2; D is possibly TRBD1 (5 bases). The V gene's germline CDR1 is SNHLY and CDR2 FYNNEI. V lost 2 bases to trimming and J lost 0 bases, with 7 bases between them. This CDR3 is 14 amino acids long. The CDR3, as DNA: TGTGCCAGCAGTGAACAGGGCGCTAACTATGGCTACACCTTC. Its translation is CASSEQGANYGYTF. Variable domain in full (rest from reference TRBV2 and TRBJ1-2): EPEVTQTPSHQVTQMGQEVILRCVPISNHLYFYWYRQILGQKVEFLVSFYNNEISEKSEIFDDQFSVERPDGSNFTLKIRSTKLEDSAMYFCASSEQGANYGYTFGSGTRLTVV.

DNA for the CDR3: TGTGCCAGCAGTTTGTCGCGCGAAAAACTGTTTTTT. It encodes CASSLSREKLFF. J is TRBJ1-4 and V is TRBV12-3 or TRBV12-4; D not resolved. The V end was cut by 3 bases, the J end by 8 bases, with 7 bases between. This CDR3 region has 12 residues.

V usage is TRBV10-1 and J usage is TRBJ2-1, with 7 bases identical to TRBD1. Germline V CDR1 and CDR2: WNHNN, SYGVQD (reference sequence). The CDR3 covers 13 residues. The ends lost 3 bases at V and 4 bases at J; junction bases unmatched: 0. This CDR3 reads CASSEQGYNEQFF. The CDR3 coding sequence is TGCGCCAGCAGTGAACAGGGGTACAATGAGCAGTTCTTC.

The chain couples TRBV27 to TRBJ1-1; the D gene is possibly TRBD1 (6 bases). There are 15 residues in the CDR3. V was clipped by 5 bases and J by 0 bases, with 13 bases between them. Germline lookup yields CDR1 MNHEY and CDR2 SMNVEV (reference sequence). The CDR3 sequence: CASSTSGVVNTEAFF. The CDR3 DNA reads as TGTGCCAGCAGTACCTCAGGGGTGGTGAACACTGAAGCTTTCTTT.

The V call is TRBV27, the J call TRBJ1-4, with no clear D. This CDR3 is 16 amino acids long. Trimming took 0 bases from V and 2 from J, leaving 10 bases between them. Germline values: CDR1 MNHEY, CDR2 SMNVEV (reference sequence). CDR3 coding DNA: TGTGCCAGCAGTTTATCGTCAGTAAACACTAATGAAAAACTGTTTTTT. This sequence encodes CASSLSSVNTNEKLFF.

V and J are TRBV5-5 and TRBJ1-1; D not resolved. This CDR3 contains 14 residues. CDR1 is SGHKS and CDR2 is YYEKEE in the germline V gene (reference sequence). With 2 bases removed from V and 2 bases from J, the gap between germline ends came to 10 bases. This chain's CDR3 is CASSFSLTNTEAFF. CDR3 in DNA: TGTGCCAGCAGCTTTAGTTTGACAAACACTGAAGCTTTCTTT.

The genes are TRBV19 and TRBJ2-1; 7 bases map to TRBD2. This CDR3 is built from 14 residues. The V and J ends lost 7 bases and 5 bases, in that order; junction bases with no gene match: 8. Per germline, CDR1 LNHDA and CDR2 SQIVND (reference sequence). As DNA, the CDR3 is TGTGCCAGTAAAATCGGGGGGTTGGACAATGAGCAGTTCTTC. This encodes CASKIGGLDNEQFF. Together with reference TRBV19 and TRBJ2-1, the CDR3 gives the full variable domain: DGGITQSPKYLFRKEGQNVTLSCEQNLNHDAMYWYRQDPGQGLRLIYYSQIVNDFQKGDIAEGYSVSREKKESFPLTVTSAQKNPTAFYLCASKIGGLDNEQFFGPGTRLTVL.

This chain links TRBV10-3 with TRBJ1-1; D possibly corresponds to TRBD1 (6 bases). The V end was cut by 8 bases, the J end by 3 bases, with 13 bases between. This CDR3 contains 13 residues. In germline, CDR1 is ENHRY, CDR2 SYGVKD. The CDR3, as DNA: TGTGCCATCGGACAGACACCGGACACTGAAGCTTTCTTT. Translation: CAIGQTPDTEAFF.

This clone appeared a few times. V gene TRBV5-1 combines with J gene TRBJ1-4, with TRBD1 identical over 7 bases. V trimming: 5 bases; J trimming: 2 bases; junction bases outside the gene matches: 6. Germline CDR1 is SGHRS and CDR2 is YFSETQ. This CDR3 region has 15 residues. The CDR3 reads CASREQGVTNEKLFF. The CDR3, as DNA: TGCGCCAGCAGGGAGCAGGGGGTGACTAATGAAAAACTGTTTTTT.

This sequence joins TRBV18 and TRBJ2-3, with 12 bases identical to TRBD2. Germline V gene data show CDR1 as KGHSH and CDR2 as LQKENI. V trimming: 6 bases; J trimming: 6 bases; junction bases outside the gene matches: 7. This CDR3 is built from 15 residues. CDR3 in DNA: TGTGCCAGCTCTCTGACTAGCGGGAGACGGGATACGCAGTATTTT. Protein sequence: CASSLTSGRRDTQYF.

The chain couples TRBV7-7 to TRBJ2-1; 7 positions match TRBD1. V was pared by 5 bases and J by 4 bases, with 11 bases of the junction left unmatched. The CDR3 spans 16 residues. From germline, CDR1 is SSHAT and CDR2 FNYEAQ (reference sequence). The chain's CDR3 is CASSLGSTGRYNEQFF. The CDR3 nucleotides are TGTGCCAGCAGCCTAGGGTCGACAGGGCGATACAATGAGCAGTTCTTC.

The chain links TRBV3-1 (or the pseudogene TRBV3-2) to TRBJ1-3, with D unresolved. Germline-derived CDR1 and CDR2 are LGHDT and YNNKEL (reference sequence). This CDR3 is built from 16 residues. V gave up 1 base and J gave up 0 bases, with 10 bases separating them. The CDR3 nucleotides read TGTGCCAGCAGCCAAGGGTGGAGTCCCTCTGGAAACACCATATATTTT. This encodes CASSQGWSPSGNTIYF.

In this sample, this clone turned up once. The rearrangement uses TRBV5-1 and TRBJ2-4; TRBD1 might be the D (6 bases). Germline CDR1 reads SGHRS; CDR2 reads YFSETQ. CDR3 length: 16 residues. Trimming removed 0 bases at V and 0 bases at J, with 10 bases between. CDR3 residues: CASSLDRAIAKNIQYF. The CDR3 DNA sequence: TGCGCCAGCAGCTTGGACAGGGCAATAGCCAAAAACATTCAGTACTTC. Filled out from reference TRBV5-1 and TRBJ2-4, the complete variable domain reads KAGVTQTPRYLIKTRGQQVTLSCSPISGHRSVSWYQQTPGQGLQFLFEYFSETQRNKGNFPGRFSGRQFSNSRSEMNVSTLELGDSALYLCASSLDRAIAKNIQYFGAGTRLSVL.

The chain employs TRBV6-6 and TRBJ1-5; maybe TRBD1 (5 bases). CDR1 and CDR2 (germline): MNHNY, SVGAGI (reference sequence). V gave up 7 bases and J gave up 0 bases, with 10 bases separating them. The CDR3 is 14 residues long. CDR3 DNA: TGTGCCAGCAAGCAGGGATATAGCAATCAGCCCCAGCATTTT. Encoded protein: CASKQGYSNQPQHF.

The genes are TRBV5-1 and TRBJ1-2, with 7 bases identical to TRBD1. This CDR3 has 13 residues. Trimming took 0 bases from V and 4 from J; bases not matched to a gene: 0. Germline V lookup: CDR1 SGHRS, CDR2 YFSETQ. CDR3 nucleotide sequence: TGCGCCAGCAGCTTGGGGACAGGCTATGGCTACACCTTC. Translated, it gives CASSLGTGYGYTF.

The gene calls are TRBV2 and TRBJ1-2; 9 bases align to TRBD1. This CDR3 has 14 amino acids. The germline gives CDR1 SNHLY, CDR2 FYNNEI. V shed 4 bases and J 0 bases; nucleotides not matched to a gene: 0. CDR3 sequence (DNA): TGTGCCAGCAGTGGACAGGGGGCTAACTATGGCTACACCTTC. This sequence encodes CASSGQGANYGYTF.

The chain is built from TRBV5-4 and TRBJ1-1, with D unclear. Trimming took off 2 bases at V and 4 bases at J, with 12 bases between the two ends. The length of the CDR3 is 14 residues. The V gene's germline CDR1 is SGHNT and CDR2 YYREEE (reference sequence). Here the CDR3 DNA reads TGTGCCAGCAGCTTATCCATGCAGGCCACTGAAGCTTTCTTT. Protein product: CASSLSMQATEAFF.

The J gene is TRBJ1-1, the V gene TRBV6-4; unclear D gene. The germline CDR1 and CDR2 sequences are MRHNA and SNTAGT. Trimming pared 5 bases from V and 5 bases from J, leaving 12 bases between. The CDR3 is made up of 13 amino acids. This CDR3 reads CASSPQAQTEAFF. CDR3 bases: TGTGCCAGCAGTCCCCAGGCGCAAACTGAAGCTTTCTTT.

CDR3 region: CASSLEARAYEQYF. CDR3 DNA: TGTGCCAGCAGCTTAGAGGCCAGGGCCTACGAGCAGTACTTC. V usage is TRBV7-9 and J usage is TRBJ2-7, with D maybe TRBD1 (5 bases). The CDR3 runs 14 residues. CDR1 and CDR2 from the germline V gene are SEHNR and FQNEAQ (reference sequence). With 1 base removed from V and 2 bases from J, the gap between germline ends came to 9 bases.

The sample holds a few counts of this clone. This rearrangement joins TRBV21-1 to TRBJ2-1; TRBD1 was called by the table and not checked on the DNA. TRBV21-1 is a known pseudogene. This CDR3 contains 15 residues. The CDR3 here is CASSKEGTGDNEQFF. DNA of the CDR3: TGTGCCAGCAGCAAAGAGGGGACAGGGGACAATGAGCAGTTCTTC.

This chain links TRBV9 with TRBJ2-3; 14 bases map to TRBD2. V dropped 4 bases and J dropped 5; count of bases not matched to a gene: 3. The CDR3 loop spans 15 amino acids. CDR1 and CDR2 (germline): SGDLS, YYNGEE. In DNA, the CDR3 is TGTGCCAGCAGCACCGGGACTAGCGGGAGAGATACGCAGTATTTT. Protein: CASSTGTSGRDTQYF.

The chain links TRBV4-1 to TRBJ2-7, with 9 nucleotides matching TRBD2. Looked up from germline, CDR1 is MGHRA and CDR2 is YSYEKL. The J segment lost 3 bases and the V segment lost 0 bases, leaving 9 bases of the junction unmatched. The CDR3 is 17 amino acids. The CDR3 bases are TGCGCCAGCAGCCAAGAGGATCCAGCGCGGGGGGGCTACGAGCAGTACTTC. Its translation is CASSQEDPARGGYEQYF.

The rearrangement links TRBV28 to TRBJ1-1, with 9 bases matching TRBD1. V was pared by 7 bases and J by 2 bases, with 8 bases of the junction left unmatched. The germline CDR1 and CDR2 sequences are MDHEN and SYDVKM. This CDR3 has 15 residues. CDR3 bases: TGTGCCAGCACCCCTCGGGGACAGGGAAACACTGAAGCTTTCTTT. It is translated as CASTPRGQGNTEAFF.

The genes are TRBV27 and TRBJ2-1; D uncertain. Germline lookup yields CDR1 MNHEY and CDR2 SMNVEV (reference sequence). This CDR3 is 15 amino acids long. V was shortened by 4 bases and J by 3 bases, with 13 bases between the two germline ends. CDR3 sequence reads: CASSSLAVSYNEQFF. The CDR3 DNA reads as TGTGCCAGCAGTTCGTTGGCGGTGAGCTACAATGAGCAGTTCTTC.

In its sample, this clone was seen once. The rearrangement uses TRBV6-5 and TRBJ1-6; 8 nucleotides align to TRBD1. The CDR3 runs to 15 residues. Germline V gives CDR1 MNHEY, CDR2 SVGAGI. V was pared by 4 bases and J by 9 bases, with 8 bases of the junction left unmatched. CDR3 region: CASSSATGVLSPLHF. The CDR3 DNA reads as TGTGCCAGCAGTTCCGCGACAGGGGTCCTTTCACCCCTCCACTTT.

V gene TRBV6-5 combines with J gene TRBJ2-3, with 7 positions matching TRBD2. The germline V gene has CDR1 MNHEY and CDR2 SVGAGI. With 2 bases clipped from V and 7 bases from J, the junction kept 9 bases outside the gene matches. This CDR3 contains 15 residues. This chain's CDR3 is CASSYSRSGGYTQYF. The CDR3 DNA reads TGTGCCAGCAGTTACAGTCGATCGGGAGGATATACGCAGTATTTT.

The chain has TRBV5-1 and TRBJ2-1; 7 nucleotides line up with TRBD2. J lost 4 bases, V lost 4 bases, and 14 bases had no gene match. This CDR3 has 17 amino acids. Germline-derived CDR1 and CDR2 are SGHRS and YFSETQ. The CDR3 reads CASSLLGQGLGYNEQFF. The CDR3 DNA follows: TGCGCCAGCAGCCTCCTGGGCCAAGGACTAGGGTACAATGAGCAGTTCTTC.

CDR3 protein: CASSFDRGNTEAFF. As DNA, the CDR3 is TGTGCCAGCAGCTTTGACAGGGGGAACACTGAAGCTTTCTTT. This chain links TRBV7-9 with TRBJ1-1; TRBD1 aligns across 8 bases. V gave up 3 bases and J gave up 1 base; unmatched junction bases: 1. This CDR3 has 14 residues. Germline-derived CDR1 and CDR2 are SEHNR and FQNEAQ (reference sequence). The full variable domain, its missing parts supplied by reference TRBV7-9 and TRBJ1-1, is DTGVSQNPRHKITKRGQNVTFRCDPISEHNRLYWYRQTLGQGPEFLTYFQNEAQLEKSRLLSDRFSAERPKGSFSTLEIQRTEQGDSAMYLCASSFDRGNTEAFFGQGTRLTVV.

This rearrangement joins TRBV6-5 to TRBJ1-2, with TRBD1 matching 8 bases. The V gene end was trimmed by 7 bases and the J gene end by 10 bases; junction bases not matched to a gene: 11. Germline CDR1 reads MNHEY; CDR2 reads SVGAGI. There are 13 residues in the CDR3. CDR3 DNA: TGTGCCAGCACCCCAGGACAGGGAAGGGTCTACACCTTC. Translating gives CASTPGQGRVYTF.